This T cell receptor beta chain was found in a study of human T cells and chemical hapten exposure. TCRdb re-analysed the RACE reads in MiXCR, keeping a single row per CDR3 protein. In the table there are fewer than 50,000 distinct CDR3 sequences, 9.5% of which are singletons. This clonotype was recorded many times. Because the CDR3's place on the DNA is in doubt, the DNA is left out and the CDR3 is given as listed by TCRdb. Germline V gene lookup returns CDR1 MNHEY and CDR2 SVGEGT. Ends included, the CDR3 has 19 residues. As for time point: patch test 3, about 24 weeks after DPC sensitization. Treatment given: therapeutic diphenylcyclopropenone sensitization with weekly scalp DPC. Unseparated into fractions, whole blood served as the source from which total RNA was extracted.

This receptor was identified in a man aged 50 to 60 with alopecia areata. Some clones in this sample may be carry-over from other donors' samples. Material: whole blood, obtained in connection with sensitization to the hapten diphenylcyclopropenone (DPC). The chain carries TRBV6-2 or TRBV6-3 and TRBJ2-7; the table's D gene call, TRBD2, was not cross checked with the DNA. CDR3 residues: CASSTSTSGRVLASYEQYF.